Listed here is a single TCR beta chain. The antigen is undetermined. This record belongs to a study of blood T cells in healthy people across ages. Combining a sample-barcoded 5' primer with a J-beta primer mix, a second PCR ran for roughly 7 to 12 cycles. From each sample, at least 2.5 million paired-end reads containing CDR3 were obtained. TCRdb itself ran the 5' RACE reads through MiXCR, one entry per CDR3 protein. Of 700,000 to 850,000 distinct CDR3 sequences in the sample, roughly 35% are singletons; the top ten hold under 15%. Study-wide findings and caveats: Age advanced and TCR beta diversity per million T cells fell, roughly linearly. Both higher diversity and more naive CD4+ cells marked long-lived donors when set against aged donors.

CDR1 MDHEN and CDR2 SYDVKM come from the germline V gene. Between the trimmed V and J ends, which lost 6 bases and 7 bases, there was a span of 16 bases. The CDR3 is 15 residues long. The gene calls are TRBV28 and TRBJ1-6; maybe TRBD1 (5 bases). This sequence originates from a man between 18 and 29 years old in good health. Source material: blood. The CDR3 sequence is CASSQRGRVNSPLHF. For the CDR3, the DNA is TGTGCCAGCAGCCAGAGGGGCAGGGTCAATTCACCCCTCCACTTT.